This T cell receptor beta chain was identified in a study of blood T cell repertoires in COVID-19. Study-level information: T cells, B-cell-depleted T cells, or PBMCs supplied cDNA or gDNA.

Measured with immunoSEQ multiplex PCR; TCRdb has only the in-frame clones, and not every one. The sample contains 150,000 to 200,000 clones, roughly 90% of which appear only once. This clone was recorded once. This CDR3 has 18 residues. The junction had 16 bases not matched to a gene; V was cut back by 5 bases and J by 0 bases. Germline-derived CDR1 and CDR2 are SGHAT and FQNNGV. The chain employs TRBV11-2 and TRBJ2-7, with TRBD2 matching 7 bases. This TCR was recovered from a man aged 55 to 70 with acute or convalescent COVID-19. The sample taken for sequencing was peripheral blood. The CDR3 coding sequence is TGTGCCAGCAGCCTAAAGGGGAGGGTGGACGGTAGCTCCTACGAGCAGTACTTC. This sequence encodes CASSLKGRVDGSSYEQYF.